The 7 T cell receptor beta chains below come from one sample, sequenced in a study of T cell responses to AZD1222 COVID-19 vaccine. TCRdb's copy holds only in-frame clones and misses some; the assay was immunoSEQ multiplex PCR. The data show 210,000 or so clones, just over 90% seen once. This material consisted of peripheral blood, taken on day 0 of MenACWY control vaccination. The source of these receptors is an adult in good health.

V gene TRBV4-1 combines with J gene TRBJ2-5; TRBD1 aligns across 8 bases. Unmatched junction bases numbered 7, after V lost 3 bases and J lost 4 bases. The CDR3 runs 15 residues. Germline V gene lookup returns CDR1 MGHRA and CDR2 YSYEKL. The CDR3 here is CASSQAPGGPETQYF. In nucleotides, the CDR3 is TGCGCCAGCAGCCAGGCGCCAGGGGGCCCAGAGACCCAGTACTTC.

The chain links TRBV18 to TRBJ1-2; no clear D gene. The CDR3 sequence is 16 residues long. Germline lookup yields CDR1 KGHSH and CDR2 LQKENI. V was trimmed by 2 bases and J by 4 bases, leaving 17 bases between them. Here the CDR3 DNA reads TGTGCCAGCTCACCATACAGTTCAACCGAAACCTATGGCTACACCTTC. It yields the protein CASSPYSSTETYGYTF.

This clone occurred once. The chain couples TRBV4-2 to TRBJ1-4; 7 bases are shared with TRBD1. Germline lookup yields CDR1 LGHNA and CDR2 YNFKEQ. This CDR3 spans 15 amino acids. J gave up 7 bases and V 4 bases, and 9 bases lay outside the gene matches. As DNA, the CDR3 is TGTGCCAGCAGCCCCCCAAGGACAGGAGGTGAAAAACTGTTTTTT. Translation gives CASSPPRTGGEKLFF.

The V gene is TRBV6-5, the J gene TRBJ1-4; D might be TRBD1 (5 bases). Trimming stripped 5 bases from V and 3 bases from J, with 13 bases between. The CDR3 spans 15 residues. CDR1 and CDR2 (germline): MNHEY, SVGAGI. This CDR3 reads CASSREGRANEKLFF. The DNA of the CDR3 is TGTGCCAGCAGTAGAGAGGGGAGGGCTAATGAAAAACTGTTTTTT.

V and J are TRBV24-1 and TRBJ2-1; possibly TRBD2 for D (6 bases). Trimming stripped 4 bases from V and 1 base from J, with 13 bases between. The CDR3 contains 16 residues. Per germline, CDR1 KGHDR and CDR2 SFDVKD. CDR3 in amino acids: CATSDRGTVSYNEQFF. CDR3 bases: TGTGCCACCAGTGACCGAGGGACTGTATCCTACAATGAGCAGTTCTTC.

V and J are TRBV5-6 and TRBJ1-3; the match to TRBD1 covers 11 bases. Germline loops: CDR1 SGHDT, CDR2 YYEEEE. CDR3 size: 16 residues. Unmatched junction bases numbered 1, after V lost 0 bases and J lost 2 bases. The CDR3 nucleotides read TGTGCCAGCAGCTTGGTGGGACAGGGGGCTGGAAACACCATATATTTT. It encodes CASSLVGQGAGNTIYF.

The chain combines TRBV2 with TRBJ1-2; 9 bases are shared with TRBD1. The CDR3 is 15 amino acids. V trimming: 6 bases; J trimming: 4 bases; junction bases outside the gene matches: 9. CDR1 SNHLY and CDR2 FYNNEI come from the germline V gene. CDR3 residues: CASRAGTGSVYGYTF. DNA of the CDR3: TGTGCCAGCAGGGCCGGGACAGGGTCAGTCTATGGCTACACCTTC.